This TCR beta chain was obtained from a study of cytomegalovirus exposure and HLA in healthy donors. About the research overall: The 120 validation repertoires were produced on the same platform as the 670 or so repertoires of the first cohort. This was reported in a later analysis.

Per the germline V gene, CDR1 is LNHNV and CDR2 is YYDKDF (reference sequence). V was shortened by 1 base and J by 2 bases, with 15 bases between the two germline ends. The CDR3 covers 17 residues. Findings of the study overall: The study labeled 150 to 200 TCR beta chains cytomegalovirus-associated.

Assay used: immunoSEQ multiplex PCR; TCRdb lists only in-frame clones, some missing. The table has 100,000 to 150,000 clones, about nine tenths seen once. Only one count was recorded for this clone. Its cognate antigen is unknown. The receptor comes from a woman between 18 and 29 years old in good health and CMV-seronegative. The rearrangement links TRBV15 to TRBJ1-5; D possibly corresponds to TRBD1 (6 bases). Source material: PBMCs. CDR3 in amino acids: CATSRGTVLRGNQPQHF. Written as DNA, the CDR3 is TGTGCCACCAGCAGAGGGACAGTCTTACGTGGCAATCAGCCCCAGCATTTT.